This T cell receptor beta chain was documented in a study of cytomegalovirus exposure and HLA in healthy donors. General study findings and limits: The classifier reportedly diagnosed cytomegalovirus status with high specificity and sensitivity. In an earlier analysis, in some 500 donors, most V segments appeared productive either ~90% or ~30% of the time.

Concerning this clone itself: Its target is not known.

V shed 2 bases and J shed 2 bases, with 10 bases lying between them. CDR3 length equals 14 residues. The germline V gene has CDR1 SGDLS and CDR2 YYNGEE. The PCR made use of 60 Vbeta and 13 Jbeta primers. Sequencing was performed with immunoSEQ multiplex PCR; in TCRdb, only in-frame clones are kept and a portion is missing. In the table there are about 180,000 clones, roughly 85% of which are singletons. Sequenced input: PBMCs. This sequence was found in a woman aged 40 to 50 in good health and CMV-seronegative. This chain joins TRBV9 and TRBJ1-1; possibly TRBD1 for D (6 bases). The CDR3 DNA sequence: TGTGCCAGCAGCGTCATGGGGGCAAACACTGAAGCTTTCTTT. It is translated as CASSVMGANTEAFF.